The 6 T cell receptor beta chains listed next were all sequenced from one sample in a study of Graves' ophthalmopathy and Graves' hyperthyroidism listed by TCRdb under 2018. TCRdb names Illumina HiSeq 2000 as the instrument used. TCR beta CDR3 regions were amplified from RNA transcripts for repertoire sequencing. The first round of RT-PCR was done with HTBI primers and the Qiagen OneStep RT-PCR kit, and was followed by a second round of multiplex PCR, then size selection and purification. TCRdb took the public reads, trimmed them with fastp at Q25, ran MiXCR for clone calling and kept in-frame beta chains. Entries are consolidated by CDR3 protein sequence, retaining the most common genes and DNA. Here the sample has about 410,000 distinct CDR3 sequences; approximately 20% occur a single time. Of the sample, more than 1.5% is held by the ten largest clones. Material: peripheral blood. The receptors shown here come from a woman younger than 35 with Graves' ophthalmopathy. Donor details come from another sample of the same person, matched by shared clones.

This clonotype was observed at least ten times. The rearrangement joins TRBV30 to TRBJ1-6; 7 nucleotides line up with TRBD1. V gave up 7 bases and J gave up 10 bases; unmatched junction bases: 10. This CDR3 has 13 amino acids. The germline CDR1 and CDR2 sequences are GTSNPN and SVGIG (reference sequence). This CDR3 is CAFTTGANSPLHF. For the CDR3, the DNA is TGTGCCTTTACAACAGGGGCTAACTCACCCCTCCACTTT.

This clonotype occurred a few times. The chain is built from TRBV5-1 and TRBJ2-7, with a weak D call TRBD1 (5 bases). Trimming cost V 4 bases and J 5 bases, with 13 bases left between them. The CDR3 runs to 13 residues. The germline CDR1 and CDR2 sequences are SGHRS and YFSETQ. CDR3 nucleotides: TGCGCCAGCAGCCCGAGTGACAGCCACGAGCAGTACTTC. This translates into CASSPSDSHEQYF.

This clonotype was picked up many times. The V call is TRBV28, the J call TRBJ1-2; tentative D call: TRBD1 (5 bases). The germline gives CDR1 MDHEN, CDR2 SYDVKM. V lost 10 bases, J lost 1 base, and 16 bases lay in between. CDR3 length: 14 residues. The DNA of the CDR3 is TGTGCCATAACAGGCGGCACTGGTAACTATGGCTACACCTTC. Encoded protein: CAITGGTGNYGYTF.

This clonotype was detected many times. The chain has TRBV12-3 or TRBV12-4 and TRBJ2-2, with a weak D call TRBD1 (6 bases). The ends were cut back, 0 bases at V and 5 bases at J, with 7 bases in the middle. The CDR3 spans 14 residues. This CDR3 is CASSLAQGTGELFF. The CDR3, as DNA: TGTGCCAGCAGTTTAGCGCAGGGGACCGGGGAGCTGTTTTTT.

This clonotype appeared many times. As DNA, the CDR3 is TGTGCCAGCAGCTTCACGGGGGCGAGGGGGGAGACCCAGTACTTC. This codes for CASSFTGARGETQYF. The chain links TRBV7-2 to TRBJ2-5; the D call may be TRBD1 or TRBD2 (6 bases each). Germline V gene data show CDR1 as SGHTA and CDR2 as FQGNSA. Trimming took 3 bases from V and 5 from J, leaving 16 bases between them. This CDR3 spans 15 amino acids. Variable domain in full (rest from reference TRBV7-2 and TRBJ2-5): GAGVSQSPSNKVTEKGKDVELRCDPISGHTALYWYRQSLGQGLEFLIYFQGNSAPDKSGLPSDRFSAERTGGSVSTLTIQRTQQEDSAVYLCASSFTGARGETQYFGPGTRLLVL.

This clonotype occurred many times. This rearrangement joins TRBV30 to TRBJ2-5; 9 nucleotides align to TRBD1. CDR1 is GTSNPN and CDR2 is SVGIG in the germline V gene (reference sequence). This CDR3 comprises 15 residues. The ends lost 0 bases at V and 2 bases at J; junction bases unmatched: 4. CDR3 nucleotide sequence: TGTGCCTGGAGTGTATCGACAGGGGGTCAAGAGACCCAGTACTTC. It encodes CAWSVSTGGQETQYF.